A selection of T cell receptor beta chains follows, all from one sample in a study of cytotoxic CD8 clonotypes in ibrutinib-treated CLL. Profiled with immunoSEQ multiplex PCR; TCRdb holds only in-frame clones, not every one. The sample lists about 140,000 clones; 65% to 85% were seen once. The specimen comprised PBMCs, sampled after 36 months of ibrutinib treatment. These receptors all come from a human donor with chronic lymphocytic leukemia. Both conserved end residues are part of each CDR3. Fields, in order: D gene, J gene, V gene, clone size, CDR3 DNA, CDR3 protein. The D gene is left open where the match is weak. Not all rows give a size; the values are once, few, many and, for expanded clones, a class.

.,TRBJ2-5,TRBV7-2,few,TGTGCCAGCAGCTTAACGGGCTGGGGGGAGACCCAGTACTTC,CASSLTGWGETQYF
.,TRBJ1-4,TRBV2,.,TGTGCCAGCAGTGATCCCCCGCGGCCTAATGAAAAACTGTTTTTT,CASSDPPRPNEKLFF
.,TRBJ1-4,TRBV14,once,TGTGCCAGCAGCCAAGGAGGTATCAGGCGGCTGTTTTTT,CASSQGGIRRLFF
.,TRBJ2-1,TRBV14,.,TGTGCCAGCGCCGGGGGAGCCCGCTCCTACAATGAGCAGTTCTTC,CASAGGARSYNEQFF
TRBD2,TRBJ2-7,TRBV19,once,TGTGCCAGTAGGGTAGCGGGAGGGGCCTACGAGCAGTACTTC,CASRVAGGAYEQYF
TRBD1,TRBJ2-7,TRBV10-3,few,TGTGCCATCAAAAGACAGGGGGCCTACGAGCAGTACTTC,CAIKRQGAYEQYF
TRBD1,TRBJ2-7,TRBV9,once,TGTGCCAGCAGCGTAACGGGGACAGACTACGAGCAGTACTTC,CASSVTGTDYEQYF
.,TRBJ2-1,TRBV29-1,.,TGCAGCGGTCAGACCCTACCCCACAATGAGCAGTTCTTC,CSGQTLPHNEQFF
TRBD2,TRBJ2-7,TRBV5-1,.,TGCGCCAGCAGCTGGACTAGCGGCTACGAGCAGTACTTC,CASSWTSGYEQYF
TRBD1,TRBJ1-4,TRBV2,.,TGTGCCAGCAGACCCGGGACAGGGCTCGCAACTAATGAAAAACTGTTTTTT,CASRPGTGLATNEKLFF
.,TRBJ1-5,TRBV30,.,TGTGCCTGGAGTGCGGGCAGGTGGGGACTTAGGGGTCAGCCCCAGCATTTT,CAWSAGRWGLRGQPQHF
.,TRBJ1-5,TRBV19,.,TGTGCCAGTAGTAAGAGGGTAGGAAGCAATCAGCCCCAGCATTTT,CASSKRVGSNQPQHF
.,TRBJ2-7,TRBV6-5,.,TGTGCCAGCAGTTACGGGCAGCTTCTCGAGCAGTACTTC,CASSYGQLLEQYF
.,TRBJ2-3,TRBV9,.,TGTGCCAGCAGCGTAGCCAGCACAGATACGCAGTATTTT,CASSVASTDTQYF
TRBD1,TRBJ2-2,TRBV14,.,TGTGCCAGCAGCCAAGTAGGGGGCTGGACCGGGGAGCTGTTTTTT,CASSQVGGWTGELFF
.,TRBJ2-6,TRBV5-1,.,TGCGCCAGCAGCTTGGGGGGGGCCGGGGCCAACGTCCTGACTTTC,CASSLGGAGANVLTF
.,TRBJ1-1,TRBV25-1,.,TGTGCCAGCAGTTACACGCTAATCTCTGAAGCTTTCTTT,CASSYTLISEAFF
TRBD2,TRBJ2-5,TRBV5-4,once,TGTGCCAGCAGCTGGGGGGGAGAGACCCAGTACTTC,CASSWGGETQYF
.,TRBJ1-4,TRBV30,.,TGTGCCTTCCGGGATCAACAATGGAGGGAAAAACTGTTTTTT,CAFRDQQWREKLFF
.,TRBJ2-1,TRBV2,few,TGTGCCAGCACCCCACTAGGGCAGGGAGGTGAGCAGTTCTTC,CASTPLGQGGEQFF
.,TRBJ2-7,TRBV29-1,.,TGCAGCGTTCGCGGGCAGAGAGACTACGAGCAGTACTTC,CSVRGQRDYEQYF
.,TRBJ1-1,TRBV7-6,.,TGTGCCAGCAGCTCAGAGAACACTGAAGCTTTCTTT,CASSSENTEAFF
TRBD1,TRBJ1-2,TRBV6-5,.,TGTGCCAGCAGTTACGATTGGGACAGCTATGGCTACACCTTC,CASSYDWDSYGYTF
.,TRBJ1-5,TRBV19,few,TGTGCCAGTAGTTCAGCATACACAGGCTATAGCAATCAGCCCCAGCATTTT,CASSSAYTGYSNQPQHF
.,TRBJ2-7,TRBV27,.,TGTGCCAGCAGTGCCCTGGGGGGTACGGTCCACGAGCAGTACTTC,CASSALGGTVHEQYF
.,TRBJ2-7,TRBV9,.,TGTGCCAGCAGCGTAGTAGTGGCGGGAAGCGAGCAGTACTTC,CASSVVVAGSEQYF
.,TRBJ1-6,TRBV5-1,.,TGCGCCAGCAGCTTCGGTCCGGGGAGGAATTCACCCCTCCACTTT,CASSFGPGRNSPLHF
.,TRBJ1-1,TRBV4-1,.,TGCGCCAGCAATATGGTGCCGAGGAGCACTGAAGCTTTCTTT,CASNMVPRSTEAFF
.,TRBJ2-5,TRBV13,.,TGTGCCAGCAGCTTAGCAGGGGCAGGGGAGACCCAGTACTTC,CASSLAGAGETQYF
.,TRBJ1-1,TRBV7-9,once,TGTGCCAGCAGCCCCCGGGCAGGTTCCACTGAAGCTTTCTTT,CASSPRAGSTEAFF
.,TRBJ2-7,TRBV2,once,TGTGCCATATTACAGGGTAGCTTCTCCTACGAGCAGTACTTC,CAILQGSFSYEQYF
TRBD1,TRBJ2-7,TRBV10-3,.,TGTGCCATCAGGCCATCGACAGGGGGGTACGAGCAGTACTTC,CAIRPSTGGYEQYF
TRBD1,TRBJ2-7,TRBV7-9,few,TGTGCCAGCAGCCCACGGACAGGGAGATCGTACTTC,CASSPRTGRSYF